This T cell receptor (beta chain) emerged from a study of OX40 agonist ivuxolimab in advanced cancers. About the research overall: The study enrolled dose-escalation patients with hepatocellular carcinoma, melanoma, renal cell or head and neck cancer.

The V gene end was trimmed by 5 bases and the J gene end by 7 bases; junction bases not matched to a gene: 12. The germline V gene has CDR1 SGHKS and CDR2 YYEKEE (reference sequence). This CDR3 region has 16 residues. The assay was immunoSEQ multiplex PCR, and TCRdb's table has in-frame clones only and misses some. The data show 45,000 to 60,000 clones, with about 90% seen just once and 3.5% to 4% held by the top ten. The specimen comprised CD4+ or CD8+ T cells sorted from blood, sampled in a trial of the OX40 agonist ivuxolimab. The receptor comes from an adult with an advanced solid tumor such as melanoma, head and neck, liver or kidney cancer. The rearrangement joins TRBV5-5 to TRBJ2-1; 10 bases are a match to TRBD1. As DNA, the CDR3 is TGTGCCAGCAGACTCAAACCGGGACAGGGGAGGAATGAGCAGTTCTTC. The encoded protein is CASRLKPGQGRNEQFF.